This T cell receptor (beta chain) was documented in a study of beta chain features in type 1 diabetes. As regards this clone: Its specificity is unknown.

Whole-study results and caveats: For patients, the naive, central memory and Treg TCRB repertoires appeared more alike than for healthy donors. Moderate but significant shortening of TCRB CDR3s was recorded in all four CD4+ subsets from Type 1 diabetes patients. Among type 1 diabetes patients, VDJ junctions had fewer insertions and more deletions.

V lost 2 bases to trimming and J lost 0 bases, with 15 bases between them. CDR1 SGHNT and CDR2 YYREEE come from the germline V gene (reference sequence). The CDR3 contains 16 residues. The study reverse transcribed the entire isolated RNA, so it sequenced expressed TCRB transcripts. Only in-frame clones appear in the TCRdb table, and some are missing; sequencing was by immunoSEQ multiplex PCR. The sample contains 120,000 to 150,000 clones, approximately 13% of which appear only once. The TCR sequence derives from a man aged 18 to 29 with type 1 diabetes. J is TRBJ2-7 and V is TRBV5-4; perhaps TRBD1 as D (6 bases). The sequenced sample was central memory CD4+ T cells from blood. The CDR3 DNA reads TGTGCCAGCAGCTTATCCCCTAGAGGGGGCTCCTACGAGCAGTACTTC. It is translated as CASSLSPRGGSYEQYF. The full variable domain, its missing parts supplied by reference TRBV5-4 and TRBJ2-7, is ETGVTQSPTHLIKTRGQQVTLRCSSQSGHNTVSWYQQALGQGPQFIFQYYREEENGRGNFPPRFSGLQFPNYSSELNVNALELDDSALYLCASSLSPRGGSYEQYFGPGTRLTVT.